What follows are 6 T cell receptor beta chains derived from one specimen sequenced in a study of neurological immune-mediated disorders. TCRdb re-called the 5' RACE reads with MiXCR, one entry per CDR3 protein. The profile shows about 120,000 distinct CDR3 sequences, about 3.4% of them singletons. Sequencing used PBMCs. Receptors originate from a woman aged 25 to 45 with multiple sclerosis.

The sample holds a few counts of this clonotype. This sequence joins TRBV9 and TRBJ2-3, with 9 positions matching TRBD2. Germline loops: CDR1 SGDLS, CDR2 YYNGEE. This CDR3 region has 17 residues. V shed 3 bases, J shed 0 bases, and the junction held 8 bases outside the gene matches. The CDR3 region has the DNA TGTGCCAGCAGCGACGGAGGCGGGAGGGTAAGCACAGATACGCAGTATTTT. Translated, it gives CASSDGGGRVSTDTQYF.

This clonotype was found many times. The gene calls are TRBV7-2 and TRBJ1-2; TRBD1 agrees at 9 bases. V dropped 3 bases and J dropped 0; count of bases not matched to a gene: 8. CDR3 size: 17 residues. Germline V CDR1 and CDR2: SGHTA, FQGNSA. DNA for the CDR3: TGTGCCAGCAGCTTTATGGACAGGGGTGACGCTAACTATGGCTACACCTTC. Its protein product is CASSFMDRGDANYGYTF.

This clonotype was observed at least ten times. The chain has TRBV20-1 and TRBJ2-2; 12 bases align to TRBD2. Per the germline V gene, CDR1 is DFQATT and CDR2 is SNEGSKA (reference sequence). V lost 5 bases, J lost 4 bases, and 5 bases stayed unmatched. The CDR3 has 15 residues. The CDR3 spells CSAYTSGRSTGELFF. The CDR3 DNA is TGCAGTGCTTATACTAGCGGGAGGTCCACCGGGGAGCTGTTTTTT.

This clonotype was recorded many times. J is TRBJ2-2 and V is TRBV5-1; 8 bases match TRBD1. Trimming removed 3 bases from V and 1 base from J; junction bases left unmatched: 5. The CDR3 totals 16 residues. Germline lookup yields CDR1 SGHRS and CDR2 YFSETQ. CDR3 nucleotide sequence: TGCGCCAGCAGCTCGCACGACAGGGGGAACACCGGGGAGCTGTTTTTT. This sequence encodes CASSSHDRGNTGELFF.

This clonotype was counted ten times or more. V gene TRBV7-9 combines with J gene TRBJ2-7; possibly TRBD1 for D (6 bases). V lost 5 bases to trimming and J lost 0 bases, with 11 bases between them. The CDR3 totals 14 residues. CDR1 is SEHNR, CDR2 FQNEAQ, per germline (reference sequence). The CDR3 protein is CASSKMDSSYEQYF. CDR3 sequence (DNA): TGTGCCAGCAGCAAAATGGACAGCTCCTACGAGCAGTACTTC.

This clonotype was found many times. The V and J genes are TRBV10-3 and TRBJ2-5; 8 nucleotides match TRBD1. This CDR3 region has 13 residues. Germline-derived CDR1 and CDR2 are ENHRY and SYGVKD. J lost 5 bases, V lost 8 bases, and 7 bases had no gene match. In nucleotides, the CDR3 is TGTGCCATCCAATCAGGGGGCCGGGAGACCCAGTACTTC. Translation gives CAIQSGGRETQYF.